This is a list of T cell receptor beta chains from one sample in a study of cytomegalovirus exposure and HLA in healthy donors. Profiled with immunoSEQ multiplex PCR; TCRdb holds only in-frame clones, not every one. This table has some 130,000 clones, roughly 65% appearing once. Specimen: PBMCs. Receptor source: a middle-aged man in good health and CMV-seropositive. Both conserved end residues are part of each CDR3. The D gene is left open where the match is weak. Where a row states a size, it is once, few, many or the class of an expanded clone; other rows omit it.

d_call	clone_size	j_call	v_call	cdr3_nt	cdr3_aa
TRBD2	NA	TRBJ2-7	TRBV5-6	TGTGCCAGCAGCTCCTCCGGGACTAGCTCAGGCTACGAGCAGTACTTC	CASSSSGTSSGYEQYF
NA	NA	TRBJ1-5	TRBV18	TGTGCCAGCTCACCAACAGGAGGGAGACAGCCCCAGCATTTT	CASSPTGGRQPQHF
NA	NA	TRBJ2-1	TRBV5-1	TGCGCCAGCAGCACTCTCACGGTCCCGGGGGAGCAGTTCTTC	CASSTLTVPGEQFF
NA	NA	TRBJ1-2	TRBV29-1	TGCAGCGTCCCATGGGCAGGGCTTGGCTACACCTTC	CSVPWAGLGYTF
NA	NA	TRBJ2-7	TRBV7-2	TGTGCCAGCAGCCTTAGGACTCCTGGATCCTACGAGCAGTACTTC	CASSLRTPGSYEQYF
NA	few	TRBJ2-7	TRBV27	TGTGCCAGCAGTTTATCGTCGGCCCCCGGGGACGAGCAGTACTTC	CASSLSSAPGDEQYF
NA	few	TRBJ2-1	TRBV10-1	TGCGCCAGCAAGGGGGTCGAAGGCCCCGTTGAATACAATGAGCAGTTCTTC	CASKGVEGPVEYNEQFF
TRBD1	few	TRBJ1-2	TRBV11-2	TGTGCCAGCAGCCGCGGGACAGGGGGCGGTCGTGGCTACACCTTC	CASSRGTGGGRGYTF
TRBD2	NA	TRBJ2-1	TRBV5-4	TGTGCCAGCAGCTCAGATCTAGCGGGAGTAGGTAATGAGCAGTTCTTC	CASSSDLAGVGNEQFF
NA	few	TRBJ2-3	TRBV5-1	TGCGCCAGCAGCCAGGACAGACCCACAGATACGCAGTATTTT	CASSQDRPTDTQYF
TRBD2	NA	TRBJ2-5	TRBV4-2	TGTGCCAGCAGGGGGGGGCAAGAGACCCAGTACTTC	CASRGGQETQYF
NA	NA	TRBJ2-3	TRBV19	TGTGCCAGTAGTATAGGATACAGGGCGTTGACAGATACGCAGTATTTT	CASSIGYRALTDTQYF
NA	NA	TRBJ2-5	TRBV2	TGTGCCAGCAGTGAGAGGCAGCACCAAGAGACCCAGTACTTC	CASSERQHQETQYF
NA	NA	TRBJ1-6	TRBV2	TGTGCCAGCAGTGACAGGGGTTATAATTCACCCCTCCACTTT	CASSDRGYNSPLHF
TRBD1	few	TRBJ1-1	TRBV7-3	TGTGCCAGCAGCTCCACAGGGGGTGCTGAAGCTTTCTTT	CASSSTGGAEAFF
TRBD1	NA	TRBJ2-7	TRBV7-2	TGTGCCAGCAGCCGACAGGGCGTCTCGTACGAGCAGTACTTC	CASSRQGVSYEQYF
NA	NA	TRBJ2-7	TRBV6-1	TGTGCCAGCAACCGGGACACCTACGGGCAGTACTTC	CASNRDTYGQYF
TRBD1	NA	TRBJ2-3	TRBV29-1	TGCAGCGTTGTGGGACAGGGTCTGGGAGATACGCAGTATTTT	CSVVGQGLGDTQYF
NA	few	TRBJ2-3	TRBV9	TGTGCCAGCAGTACAGTCGACAGTCCTAGCACAGATACGCAGTATTTT	CASSTVDSPSTDTQYF
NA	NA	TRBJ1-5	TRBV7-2	TGTGCCAGCAGCTTTGGGGAGAGCAATCAGCCCCAGCATTTT	CASSFGESNQPQHF
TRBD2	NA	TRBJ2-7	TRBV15	TGTGCCACCAGCAGAGTCCCCGGGACTAGCGGTTTAAACTCCTACGAGCAGTACTTC	CATSRVPGTSGLNSYEQYF
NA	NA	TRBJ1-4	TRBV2	TGTGCCAGCACCGACAGACATGAAAAACTGTTTTTT	CASTDRHEKLFF
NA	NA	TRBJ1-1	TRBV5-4	TGTGCCAGCAGCCGGATGGGGAGGAACACTGAAGCTTTCTTT	CASSRMGRNTEAFF
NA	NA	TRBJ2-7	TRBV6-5	TGTGCCAGCAGCCTGACTCGGGGCTACGAGCAGTACTTC	CASSLTRGYEQYF
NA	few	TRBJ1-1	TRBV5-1	TGCGCCAGCAGCTTGGTGGGACAACCTGAAGCTTTCTTT	CASSLVGQPEAFF
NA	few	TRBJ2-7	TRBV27	TGTGCCAGCAGTCCGAATCTAGCGCAAAGCTCCTACGAGCAGTACTTC	CASSPNLAQSSYEQYF
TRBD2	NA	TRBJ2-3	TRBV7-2	TGTGCCAGCAACCCCGGGACTAGCGGAACTACCACAGATACGCAGTATTTT	CASNPGTSGTTTDTQYF
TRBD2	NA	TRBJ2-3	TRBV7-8	TGTGCCAGCAGCTTAGGTGGGCTAGCGGGGGGGCCTCGCACAGATACGCAGTATTTT	CASSLGGLAGGPRTDTQYF
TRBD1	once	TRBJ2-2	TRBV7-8	TGTGCCAGCAGTATGACAGGGTCCAACACCGGGGAGCTGTTTTTT	CASSMTGSNTGELFF
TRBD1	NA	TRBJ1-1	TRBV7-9	TGTGCCAGCAGCTTGCCCGGGACAGCCAACACTGAAGCTTTCTTT	CASSLPGTANTEAFF
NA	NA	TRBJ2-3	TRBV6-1	TGTGCCAGCAAAGAGCCGGGACAAAGCACAGATACGCAGTATTTT	CASKEPGQSTDTQYF
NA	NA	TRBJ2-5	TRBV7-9	TGTGCCAGTAGCCCTAGGACGGGAATCCTAGGGACCCAGTACTTC	CASSPRTGILGTQYF
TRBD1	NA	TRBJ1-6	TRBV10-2	TGCGCCAGCGGAGGACAGGTTACCAATTCACCCCTCCACTTT	CASGGQVTNSPLHF
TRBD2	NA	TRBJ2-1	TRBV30	TGTGCCTGGAGTGTGACTAGCGGGAGGAACAATGAGCAGTTCTTC	CAWSVTSGRNNEQFF